Following are 24 T cell receptor beta chains from one sample sequenced in a study of tumor-infiltrating lymphocytes in primary liver carcinoma. The tissue used was unsorted bulk material of roughly 17-32 mg. RNA and DNA were co-extracted from it with the AllPrep DNA/RNA mini kit. From around 500 ng of total RNA, TCR beta-specific cDNA was reverse-transcribed using a constant-region primer. ARM-PCR, slightly modified, supplied the TCR beta libraries through three nested multiplex PCR rounds. Each of the first two PCR rounds ran roughly 9 cycles with TRBV1-TRBV30 forward and C-beta reverse primers. MiXCR was run by TCRdb on the multiplex PCR reads, yielding one entry per CDR3 protein. This table holds tens of thousands of distinct CDR3 sequences, roughly 74% found once. The sample was tumor-adjacent normal liver tissue. The receptors originated from a woman aged 25 to 39 with primary liver carcinoma and hepatitis B virus infection.

Comment on this clonotype: At one of its ends the junction is not consistent with the germline gene, which may arise from a read error. This chain connects TRBV6-4 to TRBJ2-3, with TRBD1 matching over 8 bases. CDR3 length equals 15 residues. Germline-derived CDR1 and CDR2 are MRHNA and SNTAGT. DNA of the CDR3: TGTGCCAGCAGTGACGAAGGACAGGGTACATATACGCAATATTTT. Its protein is CASSDEGQGTYTQYF.

Concerning this clonotype itself: The junction shows a germline mismatch at one end, possibly a read error. CDR3 DNA sequence: TGTGCTAGCAGTTCCGGGGGGACGTGGAATGAGCAGTTCTTC. This codes for CASSSGGTWNEQFF. The chain carries TRBV11-2 and TRBJ2-1; 7 nucleotides match TRBD2. The germline gives CDR1 SGHAT, CDR2 FQNNGV. The CDR3 sequence is 14 residues long.

Comment on this clonotype: One end of the junction fails to match germline, which may point to a read error. The V and J genes are TRBV4-2 and TRBJ2-7; possible D gene TRBD2, 5 bases. Germline V gives CDR1 LGHNA, CDR2 YNFKEQ. CDR3 length equals 17 residues. CDR3 sequence: CASSLEGREGWRYEPYF. CDR3 nucleotides: TGTGCCAGCAGCCTAGAGGGTCGAGAGGGCTGGCGCTACGAGCCGTACTTC.

Turning to this clonotype: Just one base apart from a much larger clone, this may be a read error. The chain is built from TRBV28 and TRBJ1-1; possibly TRBD1 for D (5 bases). Trimming removed 6 bases from V and 2 bases from J, with 13 bases in between. Germline CDR1 and CDR2: MDHEN and SYDVKM. The length of the CDR3 is 14 residues. CDR3 DNA sequence: TGTGCCAGCAGAGAAGGGACCTATAACACTGAAGCTTTCTTT. Its translation: CASREGTYNTEAFF.

With regard to this clonotype: A read error may produce the germline difference seen at one junction end. The chain couples TRBV4-3 to TRBJ2-1, with D maybe TRBD1 (6 bases). The J call could be wrong; TRBJ2-7 is a better fit for the DNA end. The CDR3 has 14 residues. The germline CDR1 and CDR2 sequences are LGHNA and YSLEER. The CDR3 nucleotides are TGCGCCAGCGGCCACACAGGGTTGGTCAATGAGCAGTACTTC. Translation gives CASGHTGLVNEQYF.

There are many counts of this clonotype. The V call is TRBV7-9, the J call TRBJ2-2; D unclear. Trimming took off 5 bases at V and 7 bases at J, with 8 bases between the two ends. This CDR3 spans 12 amino acids. Germline V CDR1 and CDR2: SEHNR, FQNEAQ (reference sequence). CDR3 sequence: CASSPSVGELFF. In DNA form, the CDR3 reads TGTGCCAGCAGCCCAAGTGTCGGGGAGCTGTTTTTT.

As to this clonotype: Germline is not matched at one junction end, which may reflect a read error. This chain links TRBV13 with TRBJ2-1; 7 nucleotides line up with TRBD2. CDR1 is PRHDT and CDR2 is FYEKMQ in the germline V gene (reference sequence). The CDR3 has 17 amino acids. The CDR3 DNA reads as TGTGCAAGCAGCTCCCCGCTAGCGGCGTACGGGGGAAATGAGCAGTTCTTC. Residues: CASSSPLAAYGGNEQFF.

Details on this clonotype: A much more abundant neighbour one base away suggests this may be a read error. This rearrangement joins TRBV7-9 to TRBJ2-7; D is uncertain. V was pared by 7 bases and J by 5 bases, with 12 bases between. The CDR3 loop spans 12 amino acids. The germline V gene has CDR1 SEHNR and CDR2 FQNEAQ (reference sequence). The CDR3 reads CASTSESDEQYF. The CDR3 nucleotides are TGTGCCAGCACCTCTGAATCCGACGAGCAGTACTTC.

Of note for this clonotype: One end of the junction is discordant with germline, which a read error may explain. J is TRBJ2-1 and V is TRBV12-3 or TRBV12-4, with D possibly matching TRBD1 (6 bases). This CDR3 is built from 13 residues. The CDR3 sequence: CVSSLAGQFEQFF. CDR3 bases: TGTGTCAGCAGTTTAGCCGGACAGTTTGAGCAGTTCTTC.

To note about this clonotype: One junction end disagrees with the germline gene, perhaps due to a read error. The CDR3 loop reads CASITPRSLNIEAFF. CDR3 DNA sequence: TGTGCCAGCATAACGCCGAGAAGCCTCAACATTGAAGCTTTCTTT. The chain has TRBV6-2 or TRBV6-3 and TRBJ1-1, with D unclear. Per germline, CDR1 MNHEY and CDR2 SVGEGT. The CDR3 has 15 residues.

With respect to this clonotype: A much larger clone sits a single nucleotide away, making a read error possible. The chain has TRBV7-3 and TRBJ1-4; D might be TRBD1 (6 bases). CDR1 is SGHTA, CDR2 FQGTGA, per germline. The CDR3 is 13 residues long. With 2 bases removed from V and 9 bases from J, the gap between germline ends came to 10 bases. The CDR3 coding sequence is TGTGCCAGCAGCTTAGGACAGCGTCAAAAACTGTTTTTT. It encodes CASSLGQRQKLFF.

This chain connects TRBV6-1 to TRBJ2-4, with D possibly matching TRBD1 (6 bases). CDR1 and CDR2 from the germline V gene are MNHNS and SASEGT. V was clipped by 4 bases and J by 13 bases, with 26 bases between them. The CDR3 has 16 residues. The CDR3 DNA reads as TGTGCCAGCAGTGGAGGGTTGACAGGCGCAAAAAACGTCCAGTACTTC. Translation gives CASSGGLTGAKNVQYF.

Concerning this clonotype: The conserved phenylalanine or tryptophan is not found at the CDR3 terminus, so this likely reflects a read error. The chain recombines TRBV15 with TRBJ2-1; weak D call: TRBD1 (5 bases). CDR1 is LNHNV, CDR2 YYDKDF, per germline (reference sequence). The CDR3 is made up of 16 amino acids. CDR3 protein: CATSRDYRNSYDEQFC. The DNA for the CDR3 is TGTGCCACCAGCAGAGATTACAGGAACTCCTACGATGAGCAGTTCTGC.

With respect to this clonotype: Given the absence of the conserved phenylalanine or tryptophan at the CDR3 end, a read error is likely. This rearrangement joins TRBV28 to TRBJ2-3; 9 bases map to TRBD2. V trimming: 2 bases; J trimming: 2 bases; junction bases outside the gene matches: 8. CDR1 MDHEN and CDR2 SYDVKM come from the germline V gene. This CDR3 region has 17 residues. CDR3 residues: CASSLEGLAGNTDTQYY. In nucleotides, the CDR3 is TGTGCCAGCAGTTTAGAGGGGCTAGCGGGGAACACAGATACGCAGTATTAT.

In regard to this clonotype: The CDR3 does not close with the conserved phenylalanine or tryptophan, likely indicating a read error. The chain uses TRBV13 and TRBJ1-1; D may be TRBD1 (5 bases). Germline-derived CDR1 and CDR2 are PRHDT and FYEKMQ (reference sequence). This CDR3 contains 17 residues. The CDR3 DNA is TGTGTCAGCAGCTTAGGAGGATTTGGTATTGGGGGCACTGAAGCTTTCCTT. Translation gives CVSSLGGFGIGGTEAFL.

Concerning this clonotype itself: One end of the junction does not line up with germline, which may come from a read error. The chain has TRBV6-1 and TRBJ2-5; D remains ambiguous. Germline CDR1 is MNHNS and CDR2 is SASEGT. This CDR3 is built from 13 residues. The CDR3 protein is CASSGGTRKTQYF. CDR3 in DNA: TGTGCCAGCAGTGGCGGTACGAGGAAGACCCAATACTTC.

This clonotype was seen a handful of times. V and J are TRBV28 and TRBJ1-1; D not certain. From germline, CDR1 is MDHEN and CDR2 SYDVKM. V was clipped by 4 bases and J by 6 bases, with 15 bases between them. There are 14 residues in the CDR3. The CDR3 region has the DNA TGTGCCAGCAGTTCCCGGCAGGTGGGCCCTGAAGCTTTCTTT. This gives the protein CASSSRQVGPEAFF.

Worth noting for this clonotype: One end of the junction varies from germline; a read error may be responsible. The chain joins TRBV4-3 to TRBJ2-3; D could derive from TRBD1 or TRBD2 (5 bases each). Germline V lookup: CDR1 LGHNA, CDR2 YSLEER. The CDR3 extends over 17 amino acids. CDR3 nucleotide sequence: TGCACCAGCAGCAACCGCATAGGGGACCCCCCCTCGGGGAGGCAGTATTTT. It translates to CTSSNRIGDPPSGRQYF.

As regards this clonotype: One junction end does not reproduce the germline sequence, and a read error may be involved. The rearrangement uses TRBV29-1 and TRBJ2-7; 7 bases map to TRBD2. The CDR3 has 14 amino acids. Looked up from germline, CDR1 is SQVTM and CDR2 is ANQGSEA. The CDR3 is CSVSPGLAGYEHYF. The CDR3 bases are TGCAGCGTTAGCCCAGGGTTAGCGGGCTACGAGCATTACTTC.

Relative to its sample, this clonotype is medium-sized. This chain links TRBV28 with TRBJ2-4; no firm D call. The V end was cut by 3 bases, the J end by 4 bases, with 4 bases between. The germline V gene has CDR1 MDHEN and CDR2 SYDVKM. CDR3 length equals 12 residues. CDR3 sequence: CASSFDKNIQYF. Written as DNA, the CDR3 is TGTGCCAGCAGTTTCGATAAAAACATTCAGTACTTC.

Comments on this clonotype: A junction end diverges from the germline sequence, so it may reflect a read error. This sequence joins TRBV12-3 or TRBV12-4 and TRBJ2-3; D is unclear. This CDR3 region has 14 residues. The CDR3 spells CASSFGRSTDTKYF. CDR3 nucleotide sequence: TGTGCGAGTAGTTTTGGTCGTAGCACAGATACGAAGTATTTT.

J is TRBJ2-3 and V is TRBV15, with D uncertain. Looked up from germline, CDR1 is LNHNV and CDR2 is YYDKDF (reference sequence). This CDR3 contains 18 residues. V was clipped by 3 bases and J by 6 bases, with 25 bases between them. The CDR3 loop reads CATSRANQDRPPWDTQYF. CDR3 nucleotides: TGTGCCACCAGCAGGGCAAATCAGGACCGCCCACCCTGGGATACGCAGTATTTT.

About this clonotype itself: The junction departs from the called germline gene at one end, perhaps through a read error. The chain carries TRBV11-2 and TRBJ2-3; D possibly corresponds to TRBD2 (6 bases). CDR1 and CDR2 from the germline V gene are SGHAT and FQNNGV. This CDR3 has 14 residues. CDR3 residues: CASSFGRGTDMQYF. The CDR3 DNA is TGTGCCAGCAGCTTCGGGCGGGGCACGGATATGCAGTATTTT.

Details on this clonotype: A junction boundary mismatches the germline segment, possibly from a read error. This chain joins TRBV4-1 and TRBJ1-1; D is uncertain. CDR1 and CDR2 (germline): MGHRA, YSYEKL. CDR3 length: 14 amino acids. In DNA, the CDR3 is TGCGTCAGCAGCCATTCCGGGGAGGGAACTGAAGCTTTCTTT. Translated: CVSSHSGEGTEAFF.